The 32 T cell receptor beta chains given below trace back to one sample, sequenced in a study of cytomegalovirus exposure and HLA in healthy donors (dated by TCRdb to 2015 to 2018). The library was generated by the immunoSEQ multiplex PCR assay. For the multiplex PCR, a mixture combining 60 forward primers for TCR Vbeta segments and 13 reverse primers for TCR Jbeta segments was used. TCRdb obtained this table from immuneACCESS and retained in-frame rearrangements with V and J assigned. These tables miss some clones; where compared with another copy, unresolved V genes account for less than half of the shortfall, and the remainder is unexplained. Within this sample are under 110,000 clones, with roughly 85% of them counted one time only. Jointly, the top ten make up 3% to 5% of the sample. The sequencing sample was made of PBMCs. The receptors come from a man aged 25-45 years in good health and CMV-seronegative.

This rearrangement joins TRBV30 to TRBJ1-1, with D perhaps TRBD1 (5 bases). CDR1 GTSNPN and CDR2 SVGIG come from the germline V gene (reference sequence). CDR3 length equals 12 residues. Trimming stripped 8 bases from V and 0 bases from J, with 10 bases between. CDR3 bases: TGTGCCCGGCAGGGATTGAACACTGAAGCTTTCTTT. Encoded protein: CARQGLNTEAFF.

This clone was observed a handful of times. As DNA, the CDR3 is TGTGCCAGCGCCTTGACAGCTTTCTACGAGCAGTACTTC. This gives the protein CASALTAFYEQYF. The chain recombines TRBV2 with TRBJ2-7; TRBD1 might be the D (5 bases). Trimming shortened V by 8 bases and J by 3 bases, and 14 bases separated the two germline ends. The CDR3 runs 13 residues. The germline gives CDR1 SNHLY, CDR2 FYNNEI.

J is TRBJ2-7 and V is TRBV29-1; 10 positions agree with TRBD1. CDR3 size: 13 residues. Germline-derived CDR1 and CDR2 are SQVTM and ANQGSEA. After removal of 5 bases from V and 3 bases from J, the junction contained 4 bases not matched to a gene. As DNA, the CDR3 is TGCAGCGTTCGACAGGGGGCGGACTACGAGCAGTACTTC. Amino acids: CSVRQGADYEQYF.

The rearrangement uses TRBV6-5 and TRBJ1-2, with TRBD1 matching 8 bases. CDR3 length equals 12 residues. CDR1 and CDR2 from the germline V gene are MNHEY and SVGAGI. J lost 3 bases, V lost 6 bases, and 0 bases had no gene match. The CDR3 nucleotides read TGTGCCAGCAGGACAGGGGACTATGGCTACACCTTC. Protein sequence: CASRTGDYGYTF.

The CDR3 DNA reads TGTGCCAGCCCGCCCCCAGGGGGCACGAACACTGAAGCTTTCTTT. Amino acid sequence: CASPPPGGTNTEAFF. The chain is built from TRBV6-6 and TRBJ1-1; the match to TRBD1 covers 8 bases. CDR1 and CDR2 from the germline V gene are MNHNY and SVGAGI (reference sequence). This CDR3 has 15 residues. The J segment lost 1 base and the V segment lost 8 bases, leaving 9 bases of the junction unmatched.

The chain is built from TRBV5-4 and TRBJ1-2; 8 positions agree with TRBD1. V lost 3 bases to trimming and J lost 8 bases; unmatched junction nucleotides: 12. CDR3 size: 15 residues. The germline CDR1 and CDR2 sequences are SGHNT and YYREEE (reference sequence). CDR3 DNA: TGTGCCAGCAGCTCGGGCCAACAGGGGGGCCGGGGCTACACCTTC. It codes for CASSSGQQGGRGYTF.

The J gene is TRBJ2-7, the V gene TRBV7-9, with TRBD1 matching 9 bases. The V and J ends lost 0 bases and 4 bases, in that order; junction bases with no gene match: 4. The CDR3 has 15 residues. Per the germline V gene, CDR1 is SEHNR and CDR2 is FQNEAQ (reference sequence). This chain's CDR3 is CASSLAQGAGYEQYF. CDR3 DNA sequence: TGTGCCAGCAGCTTAGCACAGGGGGCAGGATACGAGCAGTACTTC.

This chain connects TRBV5-4 to TRBJ2-2, with D perhaps matching TRBD2 (7 bases). CDR3 length equals 19 residues. Trimming took off 0 bases at V and 0 bases at J, with 18 bases between the two ends. Germline CDR1 and CDR2: SGHNT and YYREEE (reference sequence). The CDR3 region has the DNA TGTGCCAGCAGCTTGGCCGCGAGGGGGGGTGGGTCGAACACCGGGGAGCTGTTTTTT. Translated: CASSLAARGGGSNTGELFF. The full variable domain, completed using reference TRBV5-4 and TRBJ2-2, is ETGVTQSPTHLIKTRGQQVTLRCSSQSGHNTVSWYQQALGQGPQFIFQYYREEENGRGNFPPRFSGLQFPNYSSELNVNALELDDSALYLCASSLAARGGGSNTGELFFGEGSRLTVL.

The chain links TRBV2 to TRBJ2-3, with 7 bases fitting TRBD2. V shed 9 bases and J 2 bases; nucleotides not matched to a gene: 5. Per the germline V gene, CDR1 is SNHLY and CDR2 is FYNNEI. The CDR3 has 13 residues. The CDR3 spells CASKRDPTDTQYF. The CDR3 nucleotides read TGTGCCAGTAAGCGGGACCCCACAGATACGCAGTATTTT.

V and J are TRBV27 and TRBJ2-7; 7 bases fit TRBD2. Trimming took 3 bases from V and 2 from J; bases not matched to a gene: 7. CDR3 length: 15 residues. Germline CDR1 MNHEY, CDR2 SMNVEV (reference sequence). The DNA for the CDR3 is TGTGCCAGCAGTTTGACTAGCAGCGGTACCTACGAGCAGTACTTC. Protein product: CASSLTSSGTYEQYF.

The genes are TRBV5-1 and TRBJ2-1, with 8 bases that match TRBD1. The V gene's germline CDR1 is SGHRS and CDR2 YFSETQ. Unmatched junction bases numbered 10, after V lost 4 bases and J lost 7 bases. This CDR3 region has 15 residues. CDR3 residues: CASSPYRTGRNEQFF. Written as DNA, the CDR3 is TGCGCCAGCAGCCCTTACAGGACAGGGAGGAATGAGCAGTTCTTC.

The chain has TRBV4-1 and TRBJ1-3; D unclear. The CDR3 is made up of 13 amino acids. CDR1 and CDR2 (germline): MGHRA, YSYEKL. Trimming removed 3 bases at V and 3 bases at J, with 6 bases between. The CDR3 spells CASSQGSGNTIYF. The CDR3 nucleotides read TGCGCCAGCAGCCAGGGGAGTGGAAACACCATATATTTT.

The V gene is TRBV9, the J gene TRBJ1-5, with D uncertain. The V gene's germline CDR1 is SGDLS and CDR2 YYNGEE. The CDR3 contains 13 residues. V shed 3 bases and J shed 9 bases, with 13 bases lying between them. The CDR3 DNA is TGTGCCAGCAGCGGTAGGCGCCCGGGGCCCCAGCATTTT. Protein product: CASSGRRPGPQHF.

This clone was observed once. This chain connects TRBV5-6 to TRBJ1-1; TRBD1 matches at 9 bases. From germline, CDR1 is SGHDT and CDR2 YYEEEE. With V trimmed by 6 bases and J by 4 bases, 19 bases remained unmatched. CDR3 length equals 18 residues. CDR3 residues: CASTLRGQGIKVSTEAFF. In DNA, the CDR3 is TGTGCCAGCACTCTGAGGGGACAGGGAATAAAAGTCTCCACTGAAGCTTTCTTT.

This chain uses TRBV7-2 with TRBJ2-2; D is unclear. The CDR3 is 13 residues long. Germline CDR1 is SGHTA and CDR2 is FQGNSA. Trimming stripped 0 bases from V and 6 bases from J, with 5 bases between. CDR3 loop: CASSLAGAGELFF. DNA for the CDR3: TGTGCCAGCAGCTTAGCGGGCGCCGGGGAGCTGTTTTTT.

CDR3 sequence: CASSIGESLAGETQYF. The CDR3 DNA reads as TGTGCCAGTAGTATCGGGGAGAGTCTAGCGGGAGAGACCCAGTACTTC. The gene calls are TRBV19 and TRBJ2-5, with 8 bases fitting TRBD2. Germline CDR1 is LNHDA and CDR2 is SQIVND (reference sequence). CDR3 length: 16 residues. J gave up 4 bases and V 3 bases, and 10 bases lay outside the gene matches.

The rearrangement uses TRBV5-4 and TRBJ2-2; TRBD2 matches at 15 bases. The CDR3 is made up of 17 amino acids. The germline V gene encodes CDR1 SGHNT and CDR2 YYREEE (reference sequence). V lost 5 bases to trimming and J lost 2 bases; unmatched junction nucleotides: 4. CDR3 in amino acids: CASSRGLAGGNTGELFF. In DNA form, the CDR3 reads TGTGCCAGCAGTCGGGGACTAGCGGGAGGAAACACCGGGGAGCTGTTTTTT.

This clone was seen a single time. The chain employs TRBV28 and TRBJ1-5; TRBD1 aligns across 12 bases. The germline V gene encodes CDR1 MDHEN and CDR2 SYDVKM. This CDR3 has 19 amino acids. V dropped 6 bases and J dropped 1; count of bases not matched to a gene: 13. CDR3 sequence reads: CASRTNWGTGGASNQPQHF. The CDR3, as DNA: TGTGCCAGCAGGACTAATTGGGGGACAGGGGGCGCGAGCAATCAGCCCCAGCATTTT.

This CDR3 is CASSPGTGSPGANVLTF. For the CDR3, the DNA is TGTGCCAGTAGTCCCGGGACAGGGTCCCCTGGGGCCAACGTCCTGACTTTC. V is TRBV19 and J is TRBJ2-6; TRBD1 agrees at 9 bases. Germline trimming cut 5 bases from V and 2 bases from J; bases unmatched to any gene: 7. Germline V gene data show CDR1 as LNHDA and CDR2 as SQIVND (reference sequence). The CDR3 sequence is 17 residues long.

The rearrangement links TRBV5-1 to TRBJ2-1, with TRBD2 identical over 7 bases. There are 14 residues in the CDR3. Germline CDR1 and CDR2: SGHRS and YFSETQ. The V and J ends lost 2 bases and 7 bases, in that order; junction bases with no gene match: 6. The CDR3, as DNA: TGCGCCAGCAGCTTTGGCGGGGGAGGGAATGAGCAGTTCTTC. Encoded protein: CASSFGGGGNEQFF.

The chain employs TRBV28 and TRBJ2-7, with 10 nucleotides matching TRBD2. Germline-derived CDR1 and CDR2 are MDHEN and SYDVKM. This CDR3 comprises 15 residues. Trimming at V came to 3 bases and at J to 6 bases, leaving 8 bases not matched to a gene. This CDR3 is CASSFYSGRAGEQYF. In nucleotides, the CDR3 is TGTGCCAGCAGTTTCTACAGCGGGAGGGCCGGCGAGCAGTACTTC.

The chain uses TRBV7-9 and TRBJ2-7, with D perhaps matching TRBD2 (5 bases). V lost 1 base to trimming and J lost 3 bases, with 13 bases between them. The germline gives CDR1 SEHNR, CDR2 FQNEAQ (reference sequence). The CDR3 extends over 15 amino acids. The DNA of the CDR3 is TGTGCCAGCAGCTTAGGGTGGGGAGAGGGCTACGAGCAGTACTTC. The encoded protein is CASSLGWGEGYEQYF. Supplemented by reference TRBV7-9 and TRBJ2-7, the full variable domain reads DTGVSQNPRHKITKRGQNVTFRCDPISEHNRLYWYRQTLGQGPEFLTYFQNEAQLEKSRLLSDRFSAERPKGSFSTLEIQRTEQGDSAMYLCASSLGWGEGYEQYFGPGTRLTVT.

The V gene is TRBV2, the J gene TRBJ2-5; 9 bases map to TRBD1. Unmatched junction bases numbered 6, after V lost 5 bases and J lost 8 bases. Germline lookup yields CDR1 SNHLY and CDR2 FYNNEI. This CDR3 spans 13 amino acids. CDR3 residues: CASSRQGDDTQYF. CDR3 nucleotides: TGTGCCAGCAGTCGACAGGGGGACGATACCCAGTACTTC.

V usage is TRBV29-1 and J usage is TRBJ2-3; D may be TRBD2 (6 bases). The CDR3 runs to 14 residues. CDR1 is SQVTM, CDR2 ANQGSEA, per germline. V shed 1 base and J shed 3 bases, with 11 bases lying between them. The CDR3 loop reads CSVEGAGRTDTQYF. DNA for the CDR3: TGCAGCGTTGAAGGGGCAGGGAGGACAGATACGCAGTATTTT.

V is TRBV5-5 and J is TRBJ1-1, with unresolved D. V lost 1 base, J lost 5 bases, and 6 bases lay in between. The CDR3 sequence is 12 residues long. Germline values: CDR1 SGHKS, CDR2 YYEKEE (reference sequence). CDR3 in amino acids: CASSLYTTEAFF. The CDR3 coding sequence is TGTGCCAGCAGCTTGTATACTACTGAAGCTTTCTTT.

CDR3 residues: CASSLVGSESETQYF. Written as DNA, the CDR3 is TGTGCCAGCAGCTTAGTTGGTTCGGAGAGCGAGACCCAGTACTTC. The chain uses TRBV7-9 and TRBJ2-5; D is unclear. The CDR3 runs to 15 residues. In germline, CDR1 is SEHNR, CDR2 FQNEAQ (reference sequence). Trimming left V 1 base short and J 5 bases short, with 14 bases between.

This rearrangement joins TRBV10-2 to TRBJ1-2; D gene unclear. The germline V gene has CDR1 WSHSY and CDR2 SAAADI. The V end lost 1 base, the J end lost 4 bases, and 10 bases lay between the germline ends. There are 14 residues in the CDR3. The CDR3: CASSEFPRGYGYTF. The CDR3, as DNA: TGCGCCAGCAGTGAGTTTCCCCGGGGCTATGGCTACACCTTC.

The chain couples TRBV2 to TRBJ1-2, with unresolved D. The length of the CDR3 is 14 residues. Germline V lookup: CDR1 SNHLY, CDR2 FYNNEI. The V and J ends lost 2 bases and 8 bases respectively, with 15 bases between them. The CDR3 protein is CASSEWPLGGGYTF. The CDR3 nucleotides are TGTGCCAGCAGTGAATGGCCTCTGGGAGGAGGCTACACCTTC. The complete variable domain, with remaining parts taken from reference TRBV2 and TRBJ1-2, reads EPEVTQTPSHQVTQMGQEVILRCVPISNHLYFYWYRQILGQKVEFLVSFYNNEISEKSEIFDDQFSVERPDGSNFTLKIRSTKLEDSAMYFCASSEWPLGGGYTFGSGTRLTVV.

J is TRBJ1-5 and V is TRBV9, with a tentative D call TRBD1 (5 bases). Germline-derived CDR1 and CDR2 are SGDLS and YYNGEE. The V end was cut by 4 bases, the J end by 3 bases, with 14 bases between. The CDR3 extends over 15 amino acids. The CDR3 bases are TGTGCCAGCAGCAAAGACAGCTCCTTCAATCAGCCCCAGCATTTT. Protein: CASSKDSSFNQPQHF. The entire variable domain, with the rest obtained from reference TRBV9 and TRBJ1-5, is as follows: DSGVTQTPKHLITATGQRVTLRCSPRSGDLSVYWYQQSLDQGLQFLIQYYNGEERAKGNILERFSAQQFPDLHSELNLSSLELGDSALYFCASSKDSSFNQPQHFGDGTRLSIL.

The rearrangement joins TRBV6-4 to TRBJ1-2; 8 positions agree with TRBD1. In germline, CDR1 is MRHNA, CDR2 SNTAGT. This CDR3 has 18 residues. V was pared by 6 bases and J by 2 bases, with 17 bases of the junction left unmatched. CDR3 DNA sequence: TGTGCCAGCAGGTACCGGGACAGGCGGGAGTTGGTAAACTATGGCTACACCTTC. This translates into CASRYRDRRELVNYGYTF.

The V gene is TRBV19, the J gene TRBJ1-1; TRBD1 is a possible D gene (5 bases). The germline V and J ends were trimmed by 4 bases and 6 bases, with 15 bases remaining between them. Germline V gene lookup returns CDR1 LNHDA and CDR2 SQIVND (reference sequence). The CDR3 totals 14 residues. CDR3 sequence (DNA): TGTGCCAGTAGTAACCTCAGGGTTTTGGCTGAAGCTTTCTTT. Protein: CASSNLRVLAEAFF.

The chain carries TRBV18 and TRBJ2-2; weak D call: TRBD1 (6 bases). V was clipped by 4 bases and J by 6 bases, with 6 bases between them. Germline V gene lookup returns CDR1 KGHSH and CDR2 LQKENI. CDR3 length: 12 residues. CDR3 region: CASSQGAGELFF. CDR3 nucleotide sequence: TGTGCCAGCTCACAGGGGGCCGGGGAGCTGTTTTTT.